Below, 14 T cell receptor beta chains from the same sample are listed, as sequenced in a study of control samples from healthy donors and cancer patients. Sequenced by immunoSEQ multiplex PCR; TCRdb stores in-frame clones only, minus some. This sample has approximately 52,000 clones; 75% to 90% occur once, and the top ten carry over 12%. Sequencing was performed on PBMCs. These receptor sequences come from a man aged 60-69 years with head and neck cancer.

CDR3 sequence reads: CASSFHRQGSYNEQFF. The CDR3 bases are TGTGCCAGCAGCTTTCATAGACAGGGCTCCTACAATGAGCAGTTCTTC. V and J are TRBV7-9 and TRBJ2-1, with TRBD1 matching 7 bases. The CDR3 covers 16 residues. V dropped 3 bases and J dropped 0; count of bases not matched to a gene: 5. Germline CDR1 SEHNR, CDR2 FQNEAQ (reference sequence). Full variable domain (rest looked up from reference TRBV7-9 and TRBJ2-1): DTGVSQNPRHKITKRGQNVTFRCDPISEHNRLYWYRQTLGQGPEFLTYFQNEAQLEKSRLLSDRFSAERPKGSFSTLEIQRTEQGDSAMYLCASSFHRQGSYNEQFFGPGTRLTVL.

V is TRBV29-1 and J is TRBJ2-1; 10 bases match TRBD2. In germline, CDR1 is SQVTM, CDR2 ANQGSEA. The CDR3 consists of 14 residues. Trimming at V came to 5 bases and at J to 3 bases, leaving 4 bases not matched to a gene. CDR3 sequence: CSVFKREGYNEQFF. The DNA for the CDR3 is TGCAGCGTTTTTAAGCGGGAGGGCTACAATGAGCAGTTCTTC.

The rearrangement links TRBV21-1 to TRBJ2-1. TRBV21-1 counts as a pseudogene. CDR3 size: 16 residues. The CDR3, as DNA: TGTGCCAGCAGCAAAGCCGAGGGGCCAACCTACAATGAGCAGTTCTTC. Encoded protein: CASSKAEGPTYNEQFF.

The chain recombines TRBV12-5 with TRBJ1-2, with a tentative D call TRBD1 (6 bases). Per the germline V gene, CDR1 is LGHNT and CDR2 is FRNRAP. Trimming stripped 0 bases from V and 2 bases from J, with 16 bases between. There are 17 residues in the CDR3. The CDR3 region has the DNA TGTGCTAGTGGTTTGGTACGAGTGGGACAACGAAACTATGGCTACACCTTC. Translated, it gives CASGLVRVGQRNYGYTF.

The chain uses TRBV5-1 and TRBJ1-2; the D is unclear. The germline gives CDR1 SGHRS, CDR2 YFSETQ. Trimming pared 4 bases from V and 4 bases from J, leaving 17 bases between. This CDR3 has 15 residues. The CDR3 region has the DNA TGCGCCAGCAGCCCGGCGGACGGGGAGAGCTATGGCTACACCTTC. The encoded protein is CASSPADGESYGYTF.

This chain connects TRBV2 to TRBJ2-3; tentative D call: TRBD1 (6 bases). V dropped 5 bases and J dropped 2 bases, with 11 bases sitting between them. Germline CDR1 and CDR2: SNHLY and FYNNEI. This CDR3 is 14 amino acids long. This CDR3 reads CASSRDTYTDTQYF. CDR3 DNA: TGTGCCAGCAGTCGGGACACATACACAGATACGCAGTATTTT.

V is TRBV5-1 and J is TRBJ1-2; D perhaps matches TRBD1 (5 bases). V was trimmed by 7 bases and J by 4 bases, leaving 11 bases between them. Germline V CDR1 and CDR2: SGHRS, YFSETQ. This CDR3 region has 12 residues. The CDR3 DNA sequence: TGCGCCAGCGCTGGGACGTCCTATGGCTACACCTTC. Its translation is CASAGTSYGYTF.

This clone was counted once. The CDR3 DNA reads as TGTGCCAGCAGCTTAACCTTTGGGTCGGATACGCAGTATTTT. Amino acid sequence: CASSLTFGSDTQYF. V and J are TRBV5-5 and TRBJ2-3; D is undetermined. Germline V CDR1 and CDR2: SGHKS, YYEKEE (reference sequence). The CDR3 runs 14 residues. Trimming removed 2 bases at V and 6 bases at J, with 13 bases between.

V is TRBV28 and J is TRBJ2-7; 7 bases match TRBD1. The germline V gene encodes CDR1 MDHEN and CDR2 SYDVKM. The trim removed 6 bases at V and 4 bases at J, leaving 12 bases unmatched. There are 15 residues in the CDR3. CDR3 amino acids: CASRSLTGTTYEQYF. The CDR3 bases are TGTGCCAGCAGGTCGTTGACAGGGACGACTTACGAGCAGTACTTC.

CDR3 bases: TGTGCCAGCAGTGAACCCCTCCCACGGGATGGCTACACCTTC. It encodes CASSEPLPRDGYTF. The rearrangement links TRBV6-1 to TRBJ1-2; unclear D gene. Germline V lookup: CDR1 MNHNS, CDR2 SASEGT. The CDR3 covers 14 residues. Trimming pared 2 bases from V and 6 bases from J, leaving 13 bases between.

J is TRBJ2-7 and V is TRBV2; perhaps D is TRBD1 or TRBD2 (5 bases each). Trimming cost V 5 bases and J 2 bases, with 10 bases left between them. Germline V CDR1 and CDR2: SNHLY, FYNNEI. The CDR3 contains 13 residues. This CDR3 is CASSRRDAYEQYF. The CDR3 nucleotides are TGTGCCAGCAGTCGCCGGGACGCCTACGAGCAGTACTTC.

This clone appeared a single time. The rearrangement joins TRBV6-5 to TRBJ1-5, with 7 bases matching TRBD1. The CDR3 is 16 residues long. The V segment lost 4 bases and the J segment 0 bases; nucleotides outside the gene matches: 6. Germline CDR1 MNHEY, CDR2 SVGAGI. CDR3 amino acids: CASSSPGGYSNQPQHF. The CDR3 coding sequence is TGTGCCAGCAGTTCCCCAGGGGGGTATAGCAATCAGCCCCAGCATTTT.

In this sample, this clone is medium-sized (0.01 to 0.1%). This chain uses TRBV2 with TRBJ1-6; D remains ambiguous. The CDR3 consists of 13 residues. Trimming took 10 bases from V and 3 from J, leaving 10 bases between them. Germline V gene sequence: CDR1 SNHLY, CDR2 FYNNEI. The CDR3 sequence is CATQADYNSPLHF. The CDR3 DNA is TGTGCCACCCAGGCAGACTATAATTCACCCCTCCACTTT. Supplemented by reference TRBV2 and TRBJ1-6, the full variable domain reads EPEVTQTPSHQVTQMGQEVILRCVPISNHLYFYWYRQILGQKVEFLVSFYNNEISEKSEIFDDQFSVERPDGSNFTLKIRSTKLEDSAMYFCATQADYNSPLHFGNGTRLTVT.

J is TRBJ1-5 and V is TRBV9, with 7 nucleotides matching TRBD1. Germline CDR1 reads SGDLS; CDR2 reads YYNGEE. The CDR3 loop spans 14 amino acids. The V gene end was trimmed by 3 bases and the J gene end by 9 bases; junction bases not matched to a gene: 9. The DNA of the CDR3 is TGTGCCAGCAGCGCCGAAGGGACAGTAAGGCCCCAGCATTTT. This codes for CASSAEGTVRPQHF. The variable domain in full, with the rest retrieved from reference TRBV9 and TRBJ1-5, is DSGVTQTPKHLITATGQRVTLRCSPRSGDLSVYWYQQSLDQGLQFLIQYYNGEERAKGNILERFSAQQFPDLHSELNLSSLELGDSALYFCASSAEGTVRPQHFGDGTRLSIL.